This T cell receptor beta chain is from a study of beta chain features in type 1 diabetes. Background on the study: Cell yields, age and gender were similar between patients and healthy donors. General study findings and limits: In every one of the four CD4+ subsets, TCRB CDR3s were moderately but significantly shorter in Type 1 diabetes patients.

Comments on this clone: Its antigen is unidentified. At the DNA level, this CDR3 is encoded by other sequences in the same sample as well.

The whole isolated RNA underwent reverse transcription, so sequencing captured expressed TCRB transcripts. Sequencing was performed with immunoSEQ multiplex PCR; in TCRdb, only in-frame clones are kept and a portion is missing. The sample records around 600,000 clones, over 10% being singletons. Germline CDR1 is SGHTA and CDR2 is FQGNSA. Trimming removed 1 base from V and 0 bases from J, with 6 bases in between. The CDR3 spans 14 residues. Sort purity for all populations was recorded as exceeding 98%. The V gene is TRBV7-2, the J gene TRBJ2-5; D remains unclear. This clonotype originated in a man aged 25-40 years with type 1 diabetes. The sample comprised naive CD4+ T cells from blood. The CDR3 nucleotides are TGTGCCAGCAGCTTAGGCGGATACCAAGAGACCCAGTACTTC. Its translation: CASSLGGYQETQYF.